This T cell receptor beta chain was sequenced for a study of cytomegalovirus exposure and HLA in healthy donors (dated by TCRdb to about 2017). A note on the overall study: In an earlier analysis of approximately 640 of the donors, around 300 Gb of sequence data and 100 million or so unique TCR beta sequences from some 170 million T cells were reported. An early release that covered some 640 HLA-typed donors contained approximately 300 gigabases of sequencing data and 75 million to 100 million unique TCR sequences. Of the roughly 400 genotyped donors, over 70% fell in the genetic ancestry cluster associated with self-reported Caucasian donors. The aim of the study was to test whether cataloging public T cell receptors could identify signatures of past pathogen exposure. The study profiled the T cell repertoires of about 640 subjects by immunosequencing and related them to cytomegalovirus serostatus. Along with the roughly 700-subject first cohort, a separate validation cohort of over 90 different subjects was used. High-throughput TCR immunosequencing, statistical association of individual TCRs with disease status, and machine learning were combined to predict cytomegalovirus infection status. To study patterns of TCR occurrence, a later analysis re-analyzed previously published TCR beta repertoires from 600 to 750 donors and added high-resolution HLA genotyping. The later analysis used no new phenotypic data to find candidate immune exposures, relying instead on TCR beta sequences and their occurrence across donors. To decide whether each TCR beta V gene segment behaved as functional or pseudogenic, an earlier analysis of 587 of the donors relied on high-throughput TCR beta sequencing. Donor age, sex, ethnicity and CMV serostatus were compiled together with the repertoire data. Genome-wide SNP genotypes for about 60% of the roughly 700 donors were used in a later genetic analysis, which treated that subset as a discovery cohort. All discovery cohort repertoires had been generated on a single sequencing platform. HLA typing covered class I and class II loci at four-digit resolution. Typing coverage varied by locus: roughly 629-640 donors for A, B, C, DRB1 and DQB1; about 520 for DQA1; more than 600 for DPA1; under 490 for DPB1. A handful of DR-DQ haplotypes were handled as single units for association and clustering because linkage in the cohort was strong. On average, 235,054 unique TCR beta nucleotide sequences were sequenced per donor among fewer than 500 genotyped donors of the cohort, with around 19% of those sequences being non-productive.

With regard to this clone: Its antigen is unknown. The record has no base qualities; no much larger clone is one base away.

The V and J ends are trimmed by 1 base and 2 bases, leaving 5 bases between them. The germline V gene sets CDR1 to LGHNT and CDR2 to FRNRAP. From the cysteine through the phenylalanine, the CDR3 covers 13 amino acids. Only the CDR3 DNA is retained, 39 bases long and in frame from the first base. Preparation of the library involved the immunoSEQ multiplex PCR assay. For the multiplex PCR, a mixture combining 60 forward primers for TCR Vbeta segments and 13 reverse primers for TCR Jbeta segments was used. A multiplex PCR assay on genomic DNA amplified the CDR3 region of rearranged TCR beta genes. On the Illumina HiSeq System, the amplified TCR beta libraries were sequenced as 87-base-pair reads. Turning to the authors' computational methods: A later analysis counted approximately 76 million unique TCR beta chains across the 700 or so repertoires, and around 9.9 million of these chains were shared by at least two donors. Raw reads were error-corrected and collapsed into unique sequences by a nearest-neighbor algorithm in which closely related sequences were merged to remove PCR and sequencing errors. CDR3 sequences were aligned to IMGT reference sequences to assign V, D and J gene segments. For a sequence to be retained, at least a six-nucleotide match to both a V gene segment and a J gene segment was required. A rearrangement was called productive if the CDR3 had no stop codons and remained in frame with V and J, and every other rearrangement was called non-productive. CDR3 was defined according to IMGT convention as the region running from the second conserved V-encoded cysteine to the conserved J-encoded phenylalanine. The earlier analysis of a few hundred of the donors excluded sequences that lacked an unambiguous match to a single V gene segment. An earlier analysis of roughly 590 of the donors called V segments functional above 56.7% productive rearrangements and segregating when the between-donor standard deviation exceeded 5%. A statistical classification framework was built to diagnose cytomegalovirus status from the catalog of TCR beta chain sequences. In a later analysis, TCR nucleotide sequences were compared against IMGT/GENE-DB human TR gene sequences so that V and J genes could be assigned. Using the TCRdist pipeline, a later analysis assigned CDR3 sequences along with most-parsimonious VDJ recombination scenarios. In a later analysis, each TCR beta chain was defined by its CDR3 amino acid sequence together with its V-gene family, and reads lacking a unique V-gene family were excluded. To address suspected cross-contamination and a sequencing artifact, a later analysis removed 592 highly shared, low-generation-probability nucleotide sequences. A later analysis calculated a clonal expansion index for each public chain from normalized within-repertoire ranks of inferred template counts. In a later analysis, generation probabilities were computed with a VDJ recombination model fitted to out-of-frame rearrangements, and the resulting probabilities were checked against IGoR. In a later analysis, hypergeometric tests were used to score TCR-TCR, TCR-HLA and TCR-CMV co-occurrence, with a repertoire-size bias correction applied to TCR pairs. A later analysis estimated false discovery rates by permuting HLA or CMV assignments 20 times. A later analysis grouped co-occurring TCRs with DBSCAN, adding TCRdist sequence similarity when clustering within HLA-allele-positive subsets. Repertoires with fewer than 30,000 or more than 120,000 public chains were left out of co-occurrence clustering, as were five repertoires with anomalous nucleotide sharing. TCRdb's version of the immuneACCESS table is confined to in-frame rearrangements and falls short of the full clone set. An unresolved V gene accounts for under half of the shortfall where checked; the remainder is of unknown origin. The DNA gave D and trimming, while V, J and clone size come from that table. This sample has around 180,000 clones in its table, and 84% of those were observed once. The ten biggest clones cover 4.8% of the sample.

The cohort consisted of approximately 690 healthy bone marrow donors. All cohort members were sampled while nominally healthy, although unrecorded immune exposures were likely present. The donor was CMV seronegative and belonged to the group of approximately 320 seronegative cohort members. A peripheral blood sample was provided by each donor, and peripheral blood mononuclear cells were used for TCR beta sequencing. The Qiagen DNeasy Blood Extraction Kit was used to extract genomic DNA from the blood cell samples. Study-wide findings and limitations: Because some donors lacked HLA typing at each locus, the association tests relied only on the typed subset. The authors suggested that the approach could potentially be generalized to other disease states and immunological phenotypes. The study gave a list of around 170 TCR beta chains associated with cytomegalovirus. The classifier was reported to diagnose cytomegalovirus status with high specificity and sensitivity in both the original and validation cohorts. CMV serostatus was the only immune exposure information available for the cohort. About 17 rarely observed V segments, including chromosome 9 orphons, were excluded from the earlier analysis of almost 600 of the donors because counts were too low. In a later analysis, TCR association rates were found to vary across HLA loci, with the most associated TCRs seen for DRB1 alleles and the fewest for HLA-C alleles. In a later analysis, some 18,000 TCR beta sequences were associated with specific HLA alleles at a false discovery rate of 0.05. A later analysis found that HLA-associated TCR beta chains were more clonally expanded and had lower generation probabilities than equally common non-associated chains. A group of highly shared sequence variants was considered likely to be a technical artifact of the sequencing pipeline. In vitro tests confirmed that a few of the cytomegalovirus-associated TCR beta chains recognize cytomegalovirus antigens. A later genetic analysis associated a missense DCLRE1C variant with V-gene and J-gene trimming of TCR beta chains, and an independent cohort replicated the association. According to a later analysis, parvovirus B19, influenza, CMV and Epstein-Barr virus appeared linked to several top co-occurrence clusters. Linkage disequilibrium might explain the correlated functional status among segregating V segments, but an unknown experimental factor could not be excluded. Sequencing depth was assumed to be roughly uniform across donors in the presence/absence analyses, though that assumption may not hold. A later genetic analysis reported fewer N-insertions in productive TCRs among donors in an Asian-associated ancestry cluster than the 666-donor mean. Most TCR sequences were observed very rarely across donors, whereas some public TCRs were present in many individuals. When HLA alleles, especially DR and DQ, strongly co-occurred, TCR associations were difficult to assign to individual alleles. A further reported finding was that TCR beta sequences accurately predicted the HLA-A and HLA-B alleles for most subjects in the first cohort. Most CMV-associated TCR beta chains appeared to be HLA-restricted in a later analysis, and the HLA associations seemed to be driven largely by CMV exposure. Only TCR beta chains were sequenced in this cohort, and the absence of alpha or paired-chain data limited detectable features. Broadly in line with IMGT annotations, most TCR beta V segments showed up in productive rearrangements about 87% or about 30% of the time in an earlier analysis of some 590 of the donors. Some IMGT-functional V segments, including TRBV6-2 and TRBV6-3, could not be told apart with the 87-base-pair reads, so those segments were excluded.

Recombination linked TRBV12-5 to TRBJ2-5, with the D gene uncertain. The sample taken for sequencing was PBMCs. The receptor's source is a man aged 18-30 years in good health and CMV-seronegative. The DNA sequence is given as TGTGCTAGTGGTTTGGGGAGTCAAGAGACCCAGTACTTC. This translates into CASGLGSQETQYF.